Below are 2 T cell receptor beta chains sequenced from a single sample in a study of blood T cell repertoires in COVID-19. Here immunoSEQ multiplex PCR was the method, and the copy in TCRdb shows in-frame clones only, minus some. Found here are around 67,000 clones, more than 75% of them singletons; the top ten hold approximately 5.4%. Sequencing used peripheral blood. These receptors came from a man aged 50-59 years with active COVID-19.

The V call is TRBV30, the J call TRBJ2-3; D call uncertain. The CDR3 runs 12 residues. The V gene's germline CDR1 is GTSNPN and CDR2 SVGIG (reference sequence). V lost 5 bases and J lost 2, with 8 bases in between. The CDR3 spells CAWSRYTDTQYF. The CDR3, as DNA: TGTGCCTGGTCGCGGTACACAGATACGCAGTATTTT.

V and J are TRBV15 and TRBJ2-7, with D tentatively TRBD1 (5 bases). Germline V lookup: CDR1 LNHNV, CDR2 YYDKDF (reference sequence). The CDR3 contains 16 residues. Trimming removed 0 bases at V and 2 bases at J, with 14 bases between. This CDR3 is CATSRDYQGGPYEQYF. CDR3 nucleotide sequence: TGTGCCACCAGCAGAGATTACCAGGGTGGTCCCTACGAGCAGTACTTC.